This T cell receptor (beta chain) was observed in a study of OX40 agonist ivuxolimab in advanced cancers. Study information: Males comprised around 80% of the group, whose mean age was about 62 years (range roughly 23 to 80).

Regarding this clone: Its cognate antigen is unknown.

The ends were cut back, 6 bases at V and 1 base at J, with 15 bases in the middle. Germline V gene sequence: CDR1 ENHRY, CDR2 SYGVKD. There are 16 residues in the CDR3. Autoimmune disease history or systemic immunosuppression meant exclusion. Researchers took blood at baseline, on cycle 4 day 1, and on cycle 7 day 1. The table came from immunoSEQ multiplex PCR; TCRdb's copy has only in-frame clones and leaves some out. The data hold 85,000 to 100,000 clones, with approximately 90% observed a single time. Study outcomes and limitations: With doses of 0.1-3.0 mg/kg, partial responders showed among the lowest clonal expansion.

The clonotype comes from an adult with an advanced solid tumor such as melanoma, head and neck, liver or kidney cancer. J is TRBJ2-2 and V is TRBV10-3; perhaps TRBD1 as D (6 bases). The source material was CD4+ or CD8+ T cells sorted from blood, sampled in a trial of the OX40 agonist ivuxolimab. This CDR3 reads CAIRNILQGNTGELFF. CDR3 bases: TGTGCCATCAGAAACATCCTACAGGGGAACACCGGGGAGCTGTTTTTT.